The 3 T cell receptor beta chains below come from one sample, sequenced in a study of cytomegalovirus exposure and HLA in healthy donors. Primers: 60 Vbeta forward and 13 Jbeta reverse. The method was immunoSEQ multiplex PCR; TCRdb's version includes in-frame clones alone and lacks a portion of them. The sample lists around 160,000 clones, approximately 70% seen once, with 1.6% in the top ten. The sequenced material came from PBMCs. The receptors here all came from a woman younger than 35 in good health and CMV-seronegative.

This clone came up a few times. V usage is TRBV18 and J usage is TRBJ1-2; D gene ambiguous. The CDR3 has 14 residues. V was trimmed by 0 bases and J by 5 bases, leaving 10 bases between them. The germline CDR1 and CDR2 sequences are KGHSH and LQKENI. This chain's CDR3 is CASSPPAGVYGYTF. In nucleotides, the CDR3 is TGTGCCAGCTCACCACCGGCCGGGGTGTATGGCTACACCTTC. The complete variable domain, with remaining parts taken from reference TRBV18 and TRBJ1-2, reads NAGVMQNPRHLVRRRGQEARLRCSPMKGHSHVYWYRQLPEEGLKFMVYLQKENIIDESGMPKERFSAEFPKEGPSILRIQQVVRGDSAAYFCASSPPAGVYGYTFGSGTRLTVV.

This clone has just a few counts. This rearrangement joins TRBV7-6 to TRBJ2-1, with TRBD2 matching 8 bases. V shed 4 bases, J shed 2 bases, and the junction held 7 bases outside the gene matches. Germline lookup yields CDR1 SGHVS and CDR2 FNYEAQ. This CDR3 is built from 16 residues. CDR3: CASSSASGSTYNEQFF. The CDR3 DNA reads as TGTGCCAGCAGCTCCGCAAGCGGGAGCACCTACAATGAGCAGTTCTTC.

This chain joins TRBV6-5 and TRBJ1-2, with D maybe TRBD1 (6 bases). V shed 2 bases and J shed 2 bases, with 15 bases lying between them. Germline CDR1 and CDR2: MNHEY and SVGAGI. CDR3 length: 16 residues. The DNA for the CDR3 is TGTGCCAGCAGTTACGTCGCAGGGGCCATCAACTATGGCTACACCTTC. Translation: CASSYVAGAINYGYTF.